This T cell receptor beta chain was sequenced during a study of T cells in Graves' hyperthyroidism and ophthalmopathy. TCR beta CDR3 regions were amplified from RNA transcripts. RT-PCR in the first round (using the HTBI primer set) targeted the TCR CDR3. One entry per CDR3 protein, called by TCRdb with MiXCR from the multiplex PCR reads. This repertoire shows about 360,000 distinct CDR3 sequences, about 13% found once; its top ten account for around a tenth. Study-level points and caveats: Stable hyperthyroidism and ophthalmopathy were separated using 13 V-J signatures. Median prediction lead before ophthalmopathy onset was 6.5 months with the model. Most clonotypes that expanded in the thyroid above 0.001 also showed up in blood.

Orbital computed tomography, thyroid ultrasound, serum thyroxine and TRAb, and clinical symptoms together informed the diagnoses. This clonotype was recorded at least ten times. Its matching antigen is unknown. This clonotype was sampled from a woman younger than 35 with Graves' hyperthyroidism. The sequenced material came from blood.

CDR3 loop: CASSRDGSYEQYF. The CDR3 bases are TGTGCCAGCAGCCGGGACGGGTCCTACGAGCAGTACTTC. J is TRBJ2-7 and V is TRBV11-3; D may correspond to TRBD1 or TRBD2 (5 bases each). V was clipped by 5 bases and J by 1 base, with 9 bases between them. The CDR3 consists of 13 residues. CDR1 SGHNT and CDR2 YENEEA come from the germline V gene.